This T cell receptor beta chain appears in the sequencing data of a study of blood T cell repertoires in COVID-19. This CDR3 has 11 residues. Germline V gene sequence: CDR1 SQVTM, CDR2 ANQGSEA. Produced via immunoSEQ multiplex PCR; TCRdb's table is partial and in-frame only. The sample holds 65,000 to 100,000 clones, roughly 87% seen once. This TCR was recovered from a man in his fifties with acute or convalescent COVID-19. The J gene is TRBJ2-5, the V gene TRBV29-1, with a possible D match to TRBD1 (5 bases). The sample taken for sequencing was peripheral blood. CDR3 amino acids: CSTQGRETQYF. DNA for the CDR3: TGCAGTACCCAGGGAAGAGAGACCCAGTACTTC.